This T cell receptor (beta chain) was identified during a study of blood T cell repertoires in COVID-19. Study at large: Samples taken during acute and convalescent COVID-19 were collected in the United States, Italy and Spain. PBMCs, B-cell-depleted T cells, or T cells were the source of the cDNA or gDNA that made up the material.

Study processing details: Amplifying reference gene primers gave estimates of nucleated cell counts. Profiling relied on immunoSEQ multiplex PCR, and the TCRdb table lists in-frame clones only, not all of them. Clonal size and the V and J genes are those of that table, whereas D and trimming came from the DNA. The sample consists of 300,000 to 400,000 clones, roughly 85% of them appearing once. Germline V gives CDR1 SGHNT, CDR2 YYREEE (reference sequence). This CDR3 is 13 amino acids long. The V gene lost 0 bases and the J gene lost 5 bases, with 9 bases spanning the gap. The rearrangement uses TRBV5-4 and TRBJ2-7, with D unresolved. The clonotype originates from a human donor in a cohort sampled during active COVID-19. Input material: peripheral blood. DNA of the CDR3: TGTGCCAGCAGCTTGGCTTCTACCCACGAGCAGTACTTC. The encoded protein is CASSLASTHEQYF.